One sample yielded the 2 T cell receptor beta chains listed below, sequenced in a study of T-cell reconstitution after alpha-beta-depleted transplantation in children. Unique molecular identifiers were incorporated during preparation of the TCRbeta library. TCRdb called the PCR reads again in MiXCR, with one record for every CDR3 protein. The repertoire holds 780,000 or so distinct CDR3 sequences, with roughly 15% as singletons. The sequencing here drew on PBMCs, mostly from graft donor cells, taken 360 days after TCRalphabeta/CD19-depleted stem cell transplant. The origin of the receptors is a male patient under 18 who had a stem cell transplant for acute lymphoblastic leukemia, so the T cells may come from the graft donor.

This clonotype was seen a few times. V gene TRBV6-1 combines with J gene TRBJ2-7; TRBD2 matches 8 bases. This CDR3 region has 16 residues. V gave up 5 bases and J gave up 4 bases; unmatched junction bases: 13. Per germline, CDR1 MNHNS and CDR2 SASEGT. CDR3 protein: CASSPSLAGLRYEQYF. The DNA of the CDR3 is TGTGCCAGCAGTCCAAGTTTAGCGGGGTTACGGTACGAGCAGTACTTC.

The chain is built from TRBV20-1 and TRBJ2-7; tentatively, D is TRBD1 or TRBD2 (5 bases each). CDR1 is DFQATT and CDR2 is SNEGSKA in the germline V gene (reference sequence). V lost 0 bases to trimming and J lost 2 bases, with 14 bases between them. This CDR3 contains 15 residues. The DNA of the CDR3 is TGCAGTGCTAGAGATCATGGGGGAATAGCCTACGAGCAGTACTTC. It is translated as CSARDHGGIAYEQYF.